This T cell receptor beta chain was documented in a study of shared clonotypes between healthy human individuals. The CDR3 contains 14 residues. CDR1 is MDHEN and CDR2 is SYDVKM in the germline V gene. Losses at the gene ends were 2 bases for V and 5 bases for J; bases not matched to a gene: 3. Repertoires were generated with immunoSEQ multiplex PCR, while TCRdb's copy carries only in-frame clones and drops some. The sample consists of 2 million to 3 million clones, around nine tenths of them appearing once. This TCR came from a man aged 18 to 30 in good health. The chain carries TRBV28 and TRBJ2-3, with TRBD1 identical over 8 bases. Sequencing was performed on naive CD4+ T cells sorted from blood. As for subset: CD45RA+ positively selected. The CDR3 DNA reads TGTGCCAGCAGTTTAGGACAGGGTAAAGATACGCAGTATTTT. Protein product: CASSLGQGKDTQYF.